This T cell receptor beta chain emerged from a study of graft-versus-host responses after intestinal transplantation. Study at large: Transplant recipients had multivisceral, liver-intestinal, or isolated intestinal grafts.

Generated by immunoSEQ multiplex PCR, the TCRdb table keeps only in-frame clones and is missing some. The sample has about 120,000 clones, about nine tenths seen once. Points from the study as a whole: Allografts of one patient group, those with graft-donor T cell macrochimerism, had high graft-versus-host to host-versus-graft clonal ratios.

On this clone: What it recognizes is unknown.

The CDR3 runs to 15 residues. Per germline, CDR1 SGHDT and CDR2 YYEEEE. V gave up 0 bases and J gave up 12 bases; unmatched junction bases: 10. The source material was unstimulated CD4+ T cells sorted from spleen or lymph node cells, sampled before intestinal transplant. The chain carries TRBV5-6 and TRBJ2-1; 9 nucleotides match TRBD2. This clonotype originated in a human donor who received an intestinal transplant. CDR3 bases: TGTGCCAGCAGCTTGGTTCTAGCGGGGCGACTTCGGCAGTTCTTC. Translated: CASSLVLAGRLRQFF.